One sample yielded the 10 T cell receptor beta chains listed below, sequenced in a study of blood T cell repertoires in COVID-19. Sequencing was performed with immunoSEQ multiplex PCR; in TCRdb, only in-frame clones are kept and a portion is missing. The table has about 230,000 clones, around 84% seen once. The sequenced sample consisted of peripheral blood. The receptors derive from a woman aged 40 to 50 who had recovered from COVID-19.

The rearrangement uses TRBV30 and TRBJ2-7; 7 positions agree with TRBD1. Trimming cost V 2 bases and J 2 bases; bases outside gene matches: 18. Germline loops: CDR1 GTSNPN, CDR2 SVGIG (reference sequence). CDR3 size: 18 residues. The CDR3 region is CAWSFSLIPGQQTYEQYF. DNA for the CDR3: TGTGCCTGGAGTTTTAGCCTTATTCCGGGACAGCAGACCTACGAGCAGTACTTC. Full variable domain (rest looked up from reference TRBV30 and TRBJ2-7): SQTIHQWPATLVQPVGSPLSLECTVEGTSNPNLYWYRQAAGRGLQLLFYSVGIGQISSEVPQNLSASRPQDRQFILSSKKLLLSDSGFYLCAWSFSLIPGQQTYEQYFGPGTRLTVT.

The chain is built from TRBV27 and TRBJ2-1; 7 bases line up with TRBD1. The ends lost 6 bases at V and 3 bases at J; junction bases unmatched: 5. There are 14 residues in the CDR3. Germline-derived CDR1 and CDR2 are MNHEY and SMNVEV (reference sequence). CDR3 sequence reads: CASRDRALYNEQFF. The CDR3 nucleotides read TGTGCCAGCAGAGACAGGGCTCTCTACAATGAGCAGTTCTTC.

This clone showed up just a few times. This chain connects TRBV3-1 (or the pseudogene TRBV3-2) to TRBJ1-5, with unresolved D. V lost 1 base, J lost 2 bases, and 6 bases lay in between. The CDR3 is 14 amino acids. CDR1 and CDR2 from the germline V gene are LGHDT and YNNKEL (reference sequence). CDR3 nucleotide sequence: TGTGCCAGCAGCCAAGGAACAGGCAATCAGCCCCAGCATTTT. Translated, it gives CASSQGTGNQPQHF.

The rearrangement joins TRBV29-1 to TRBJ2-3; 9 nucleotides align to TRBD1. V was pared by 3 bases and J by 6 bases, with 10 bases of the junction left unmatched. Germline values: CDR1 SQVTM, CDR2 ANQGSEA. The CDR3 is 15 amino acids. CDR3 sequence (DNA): TGCAGCGTTGAGGGTTGGGGACAGGGATCGGATACGCAGTATTTT. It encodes CSVEGWGQGSDTQYF.

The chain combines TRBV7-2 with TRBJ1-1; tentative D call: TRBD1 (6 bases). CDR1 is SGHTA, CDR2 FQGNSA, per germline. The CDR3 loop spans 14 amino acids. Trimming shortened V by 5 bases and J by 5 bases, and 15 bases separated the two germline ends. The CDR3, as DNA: TGTGCCAGCAGCCTACAGGGCGGGAGAACTGAAGCTTTCTTT. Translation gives CASSLQGGRTEAFF.

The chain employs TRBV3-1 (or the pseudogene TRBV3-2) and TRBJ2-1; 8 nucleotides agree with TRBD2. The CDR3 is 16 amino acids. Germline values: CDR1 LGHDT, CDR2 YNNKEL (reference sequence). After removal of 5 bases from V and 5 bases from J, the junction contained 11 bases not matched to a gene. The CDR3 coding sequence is TGTGCCAGCAGCTCTCGGACGGGACTAGGTAACAATGAGCAGTTCTTC. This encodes CASSSRTGLGNNEQFF.

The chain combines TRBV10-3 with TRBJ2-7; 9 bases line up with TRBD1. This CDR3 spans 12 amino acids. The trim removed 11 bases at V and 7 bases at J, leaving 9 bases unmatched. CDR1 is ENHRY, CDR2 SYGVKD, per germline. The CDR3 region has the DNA TGTGCCGTCAAAACCGGGACAGGGGAGCAGTACTTC. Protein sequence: CAVKTGTGEQYF.

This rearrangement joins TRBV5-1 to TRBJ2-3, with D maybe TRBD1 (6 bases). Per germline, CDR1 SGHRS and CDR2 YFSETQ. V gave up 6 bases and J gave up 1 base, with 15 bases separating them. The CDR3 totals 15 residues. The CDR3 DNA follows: TGCGCCAGCACATCCGACAGGTTAGGCACAGATACGCAGTATTTT. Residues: CASTSDRLGTDTQYF.

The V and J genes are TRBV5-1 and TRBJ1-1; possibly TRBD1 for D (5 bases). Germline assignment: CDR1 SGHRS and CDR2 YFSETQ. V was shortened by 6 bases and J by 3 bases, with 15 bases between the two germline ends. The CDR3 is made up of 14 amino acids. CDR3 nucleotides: TGCGCCAGCATAGACAGTGCCGGAGACACTGAAGCTTTCTTT. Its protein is CASIDSAGDTEAFF.

The CDR3 DNA reads TGTGCCAGCAGCTTAGCGCTTAATAGCGGGGTCTACGAGCAGTACTTC. Amino acids: CASSLALNSGVYEQYF. The V and J genes are TRBV7-9 and TRBJ2-7; TRBD2 aligns across 8 bases. CDR1 and CDR2 from the germline V gene are SEHNR and FQNEAQ (reference sequence). V lost 0 bases, J lost 3 bases, and 7 bases stayed unmatched. There are 16 residues in the CDR3.